This T cell receptor (beta chain) derives from a study of cytomegalovirus exposure and HLA in healthy donors. General study points: A likely sequencing artifact accounted for one observed cluster of highly shared sequence variants.

About this clone: Antigen unknown.

Per germline, CDR1 KGHSH and CDR2 LQKENI. V was shortened by 1 base and J by 2 bases, with 5 bases between the two germline ends. The CDR3 is made up of 13 amino acids. With 60 Vbeta and 13 Jbeta primers, the PCR was carried out. Repertoires were generated with immunoSEQ multiplex PCR, while TCRdb's copy carries only in-frame clones and drops some. The sample yields about 110,000 clones, more than 75% seen once. This TCR came from a man under 40 in good health and CMV-seropositive. The genes are TRBV18 and TRBJ2-5, with a weak D call TRBD2 (5 bases). The sample comprised PBMCs. CDR3 bases: TGTGCCAGCTCACCACGGACTCAAGAGACCCAGTACTTC. Its translation is CASSPRTQETQYF.